A selection of T cell receptor beta chains follows, all from one sample in a study of T cell responses to AZD1222 COVID-19 vaccine. The assay was immunoSEQ multiplex PCR, and TCRdb's table has in-frame clones only and misses some. The sample has fewer than 85,000 clones, more than 90% seen once. The sequencing used peripheral blood, collected on day 0 of AZD1222 vaccination. These receptor sequences come from an adult in good health. Both conserved end residues are part of each CDR3. D genes are given only for firm matches. The size field is filled for only some rows; it gives once, few, many or a size class.

abundance	d_gene	v_gene	j_gene	CDR3nt	CDR3aa
NA	NA	TRBV9	TRBJ1-1	TGTGCCAGCAGTCCCGCGGGGGGAGGGAACACTGAAGCTTTCTTT	CASSPAGGGNTEAFF
NA	TRBD1	TRBV12-3/TRBV12-4	TRBJ1-1	TGTGCCAGCAGCTTTGACAGGGACACTGAAGCTTTCTTT	CASSFDRDTEAFF
NA	NA	TRBV9	TRBJ1-3	TGTGCCAGCAGCGTCGACTATCGAGGCCGATTCTCTGGAAACACCATATATTTT	CASSVDYRGRFSGNTIYF
NA	NA	TRBV6-5	TRBJ2-5	TGTGCCAGCAGTTGGGACGTAGGACAAGAGACCCAGTACTTC	CASSWDVGQETQYF
once	NA	TRBV6-2/TRBV6-3	TRBJ2-2	TGTGCCAGCAGCCAGACAGCTGCCGGGGAGCTGTTTTTT	CASSQTAAGELFF
NA	NA	TRBV19	TRBJ1-5	TGTGCCAGTAGTCGAGGAACGGGGCTCGGCAATCAGCCCCAGCATTTT	CASSRGTGLGNQPQHF
NA	TRBD1	TRBV27	TRBJ2-3	TGTGCCAGCAGTGCCCGGACAGGGGGTTGGAAGGCCACAGATACGCAGTATTTT	CASSARTGGWKATDTQYF
NA	NA	TRBV5-1	TRBJ1-2	TGCGCCAGCAGCTTTAACAGGGTTAGCGGCTACACCTTC	CASSFNRVSGYTF
NA	NA	TRBV20-1	TRBJ2-1	TGCAGTCCTCACAGGGCCAATGAGCAGTTCTTC	CSPHRANEQFF
NA	NA	TRBV9	TRBJ2-3	TGTGCCAGCAGCGCCGACACTTACACAGATACGCAGTATTTT	CASSADTYTDTQYF
NA	TRBD1	TRBV5-1	TRBJ1-4	TGCGCCAGCAGCCAAGGACAGGGAGGAGAAAAACTGTTTTTT	CASSQGQGGEKLFF
NA	NA	TRBV25-1	TRBJ1-4	TGTGCCAGCAGTGACAGGACAGAAAAACTGTTTTTT	CASSDRTEKLFF
NA	TRBD1	TRBV11-3	TRBJ1-1	TGTGCCAGCAGCTTAGGACAGGGGAACACTGAAGCTTTCTTT	CASSLGQGNTEAFF
once	TRBD1	TRBV19	TRBJ1-2	TGTGCCAGTAGTACCGGGACAGGGGGAGGCTACACCTTC	CASSTGTGGGYTF
NA	NA	TRBV20-1	TRBJ1-2	TGCAGTGCTAGAGCTACCTATGGCTACACCTTC	CSARATYGYTF
NA	NA	TRBV6-4	TRBJ1-5	TGTGCCAGCAGTGTCTCTTCCGGACGGCCCCAGCATTTT	CASSVSSGRPQHF
NA	TRBD1	TRBV5-8	TRBJ1-5	TGTGCCAGCAGCTTGTTCGGGACAGCGAGCAATCAGCCCCAGCATTTT	CASSLFGTASNQPQHF
NA	NA	TRBV6-2/TRBV6-3	TRBJ2-6	TGTGCCAGCAGTGGCTCATCGGACCGGCCCTCTGGGGCCAACGTCCTGACTTTC	CASSGSSDRPSGANVLTF
NA	NA	TRBV5-6	TRBJ2-2	TGTGCCAGCAGCTCGCCGAAAACCCAGGGCGACACCGGGGAGCTGTTTTTT	CASSSPKTQGDTGELFF
NA	TRBD2	TRBV5-1	TRBJ2-5	TGCGCCAGCAGCGGCCGGACTAGCGGGCCTGCGGAAGAGACCCAGTACTTC	CASSGRTSGPAEETQYF
once	NA	TRBV15	TRBJ2-1	TGTGCCACCAGCAGAGGGTTAAGCTCCTACAATGAGCAGTTCTTC	CATSRGLSSYNEQFF
NA	NA	TRBV5-1	TRBJ1-3	TGCGCCAGCAGCATAACAGGGAACTCTGGAAACACCATATATTTT	CASSITGNSGNTIYF